What follows are 13 T cell receptor beta chains derived from one specimen sequenced in a study of neurological immune-mediated disorders. TCRdb re-derived calls from the 5' RACE reads in MiXCR, one entry per CDR3 protein. Of more than 100,000 distinct CDR3 sequences listed, more than 10% are singletons. The time point is: longitudinal time-point 3. The material sequenced was PBMCs. Receptors originate from a female donor with HTLV-1-associated myelopathy (HAM/TSP).

On this clonotype: At one end the junction does not follow the germline gene, possibly because of a read error. The V gene is TRBV15, the J gene TRBJ2-1; maybe TRBD2 (6 bases). CDR3 length equals 14 residues. CDR1 is LNHNV, CDR2 YYDKDF, per germline (reference sequence). The CDR3 DNA reads TGTGCTACCAGCAGCTTGGACTACTACAATGAGCAGTTCTTC. Its protein is CATSSLDYYNEQFF.

This clonotype has ten or more counts. The chain has TRBV5-1 and TRBJ2-7; D is possibly TRBD1 (6 bases). In germline, CDR1 is SGHRS, CDR2 YFSETQ. This CDR3 region has 14 residues. Trimming cost V 1 base and J 5 bases, with 13 bases left between them. The CDR3 sequence is CASSLQGLVDEQYF. CDR3 in DNA: TGCGCCAGCAGCTTGCAGGGGCTGGTGGACGAGCAGTACTTC. The full variable domain, with the rest looked up from reference TRBV5-1 and TRBJ2-7, is KAGVTQTPRYLIKTRGQQVTLSCSPISGHRSVSWYQQTPGQGLQFLFEYFSETQRNKGNFPGRFSGRQFSNSRSEMNVSTLELGDSALYLCASSLQGLVDEQYFGPGTRLTVT.

The gene calls are TRBV29-1 and TRBJ2-7; either TRBD1 or TRBD2 may fit D (5 bases each). The CDR3 is 14 residues long. Germline V lookup: CDR1 SQVTM, CDR2 ANQGSEA. Trimming shortened V by 5 bases and J by 5 bases, and 19 bases separated the two germline ends. The DNA of the CDR3 is TGCAGCGTTTTTCCCCAGGGACGGCGGAACGAGCAGTACTTC. Its protein product is CSVFPQGRRNEQYF.

This clonotype was seen many times. For the CDR3, the DNA is TGCAGTGCTAGTACTAGCGGGGGTTACAATGAGCAGTTCTTC. Encoded protein: CSASTSGGYNEQFF. V and J are TRBV20-1 and TRBJ2-1, with 11 positions matching TRBD2. Germline V CDR1 and CDR2: DFQATT, SNEGSKA (reference sequence). There are 14 residues in the CDR3. The trim removed 3 bases at V and 4 bases at J, leaving 2 bases unmatched.

This clonotype was observed many times. The chain recombines TRBV20-1 with TRBJ2-3, with TRBD2 as a possible D gene (6 bases). Germline-derived CDR1 and CDR2 are DFQATT and SNEGSKA (reference sequence). V was shortened by 5 bases and J by 4 bases, with 19 bases between the two germline ends. The CDR3 runs 15 residues. CDR3 residues: CSARIPGVRADTQYF. CDR3 DNA sequence: TGCAGTGCTCGAATCCCGGGGGTTAGGGCAGATACGCAGTATTTT.

This clonotype was counted at least ten times. The V gene is TRBV7-9, the J gene TRBJ2-1; TRBD2 matches at 10 bases. CDR3 size: 14 residues. Germline lookup yields CDR1 SEHNR and CDR2 FQNEAQ (reference sequence). V was pared by 3 bases and J by 11 bases, with 7 bases of the junction left unmatched. The CDR3 region is CASSFHSGGEKQFF. CDR3 nucleotide sequence: TGTGCCAGCAGCTTCCACAGCGGGGGGGAAAAGCAGTTCTTC.

This clonotype occurred many times. CDR3: CASSLIERTGDEQYF. For the CDR3, the DNA is TGTGCCAGCAGCTTAATTGAGAGGACAGGGGACGAGCAGTACTTC. The rearrangement joins TRBV7-9 to TRBJ2-7, with 9 nucleotides matching TRBD1. The CDR3 sequence is 15 residues long. Germline CDR1 SEHNR, CDR2 FQNEAQ (reference sequence). Trimming cost V 2 bases and J 5 bases; bases outside gene matches: 7.

This clonotype was recorded at least ten times. V and J are TRBV5-1 and TRBJ2-3; D unclear. Germline-derived CDR1 and CDR2 are SGHRS and YFSETQ. The CDR3 runs to 16 residues. Trimming removed 3 bases from V and 1 base from J, with 15 bases in between. The CDR3 DNA sequence: TGCGCCAGCAGCTCGACGCTAGTGAGCGGCACAGATACGCAGTATTTT. It codes for CASSSTLVSGTDTQYF. The whole variable domain, remainder taken from reference TRBV5-1 and TRBJ2-3, is KAGVTQTPRYLIKTRGQQVTLSCSPISGHRSVSWYQQTPGQGLQFLFEYFSETQRNKGNFPGRFSGRQFSNSRSEMNVSTLELGDSALYLCASSSTLVSGTDTQYFGPGTRLTVL.

As to this clonotype: A much larger clone sits a single nucleotide away, making a read error possible. V usage is TRBV29-1 and J usage is TRBJ1-1; a weak D match, TRBD1 (6 bases). The V end was cut by 6 bases, the J end by 4 bases, with 15 bases between. The CDR3 spans 13 residues. Germline values: CDR1 SQVTM, CDR2 ANQGSEA. The CDR3 bases are TGCAGCGTGGCGGGGGGGGCATCCACTGAAGCTTTCTTT. This gives the protein CSVAGGASTEAFF.

This clonotype was found a few times. A much larger clone lies one base from this, so it may be a read error. This chain connects TRBV6-2 or TRBV6-3 to TRBJ2-3; no firm D call. V was clipped by 10 bases and J by 7 bases, with 15 bases between them. The germline V gene encodes CDR1 MNHEY and CDR2 SVGEGT. CDR3 length equals 12 residues. The DNA of the CDR3 is TGTGCCATCCAGTTACCAGGCTATACGCAGTATTTT. The encoded protein is CAIQLPGYTQYF.

This clonotype was seen many times. The DNA of the CDR3 is TGCAGTGCTACAGAAGCAGATACGCAGTATTTT. Protein sequence: CSATEADTQYF. The chain employs TRBV20-1 and TRBJ2-3; D remains ambiguous. CDR1 and CDR2 from the germline V gene are DFQATT and SNEGSKA (reference sequence). This CDR3 has 11 residues. Trimming removed 4 bases from V and 4 bases from J, with 6 bases in between.

In its sample, this clonotype was seen many times. V and J are TRBV28 and TRBJ2-7; 7 bases are a match to TRBD2. From germline, CDR1 is MDHEN and CDR2 SYDVKM. J lost 5 bases, V lost 2 bases, and 9 bases had no gene match. The CDR3 runs to 15 residues. The CDR3 sequence: CASSLISGGVNEQYF. Here the CDR3 DNA reads TGTGCCAGCAGTTTAATTTCGGGGGGTGTCAACGAGCAGTACTTC.

This clonotype was found many times. The chain couples TRBV5-1 to TRBJ1-1, with D perhaps TRBD1 (6 bases). The CDR3 spans 14 residues. Germline loops: CDR1 SGHRS, CDR2 YFSETQ. Trimming cost V 4 bases and J 7 bases, with 17 bases left between them. The CDR3 bases are TGCGCCAGCAGCCTAAGGGGGTTATTCGGTGAAGCTTTCTTT. It encodes CASSLRGLFGEAFF.